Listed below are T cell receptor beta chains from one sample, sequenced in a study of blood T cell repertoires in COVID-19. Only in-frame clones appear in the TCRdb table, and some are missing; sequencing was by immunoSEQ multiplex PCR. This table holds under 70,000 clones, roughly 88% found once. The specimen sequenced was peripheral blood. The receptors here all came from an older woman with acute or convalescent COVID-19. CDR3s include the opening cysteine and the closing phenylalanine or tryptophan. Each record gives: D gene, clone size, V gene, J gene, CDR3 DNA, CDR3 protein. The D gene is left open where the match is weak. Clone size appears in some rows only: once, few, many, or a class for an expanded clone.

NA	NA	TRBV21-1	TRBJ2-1	TGTGCCAGCAGCAAAGCCAGGACTAGCGGGCAGATTAACAATGAGCAGTTCTTC	CASSKARTSGQINNEQFF
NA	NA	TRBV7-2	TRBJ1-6	TGTGCCACCGTCCCCGTAATCGGGTTACCCCTCCACTTT	CATVPVIGLPLHF
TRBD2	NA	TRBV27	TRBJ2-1	TGTGCCAGCAGTTTACGGACTAGCGGGGGGACAGAGCAGTTCTTC	CASSLRTSGGTEQFF
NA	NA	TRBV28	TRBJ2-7	TGTGCCAGCAGTTTCAAGGCATCTAGGTACTTC	CASSFKASRYF
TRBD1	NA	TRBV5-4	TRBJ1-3	TGTGCCAGCAGCTTCTGGACAGGGAGGACTGGAAACACCATATATTTT	CASSFWTGRTGNTIYF
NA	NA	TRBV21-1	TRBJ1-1	TGTGCCAGCAGCAAAGTAGGGGCAGGGAGGTCGAACACTGAAGCTTTCTTT	CASSKVGAGRSNTEAFF
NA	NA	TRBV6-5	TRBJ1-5	TGTGCCAGCAGCCAGACCGGGACACAAAATCAGCCCCAGCATTTT	CASSQTGTQNQPQHF
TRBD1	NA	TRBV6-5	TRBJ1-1	TGTGCCAGCAGTCCTTCGGGCAGGGGGAACGGGCAGGCTTTCTTT	CASSPSGRGNGQAFF
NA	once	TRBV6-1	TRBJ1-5	TGTGCCAGCAGTGAGACAGGCAATCAGCCCCAGCATTTT	CASSETGNQPQHF
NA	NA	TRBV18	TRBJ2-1	TGTGCCAGCTCACCCCTCGGGCGGGGCTCCTACAATGAGCAGTTCTTC	CASSPLGRGSYNEQFF
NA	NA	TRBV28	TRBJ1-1	TGTGCCAGCAGTTTATTAGTATACACTGAAGCTTTCTTT	CASSLLVYTEAFF
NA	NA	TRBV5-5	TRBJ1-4	TGTGCCAGCAGCTTACTTACTAATGAAAAACTGTTTTTT	CASSLLTNEKLFF
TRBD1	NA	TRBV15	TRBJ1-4	TGTGCCACCAGGAAGGGTTCACAGGGGGCTGCAACTAATGAAAAACTGTTTTTT	CATRKGSQGAATNEKLFF
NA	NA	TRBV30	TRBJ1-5	TGTGCCTGGAGTGATCGGGATCAGCCCCAGCATTTT	CAWSDRDQPQHF
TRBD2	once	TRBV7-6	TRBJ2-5	TGTGCCAGCAGCTTAGCGGGACTAGCGGGAGGACTGGCGACCCAGTACTTC	CASSLAGLAGGLATQYF
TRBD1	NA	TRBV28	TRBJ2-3	TGTGCCAGCAGTCCCGGACAGGTCACAGATACGCAGTATTTT	CASSPGQVTDTQYF
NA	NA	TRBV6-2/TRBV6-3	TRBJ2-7	TGTGCCAGCAGTCCCGCGGTCTCCTACGAGCAGTACTTC	CASSPAVSYEQYF
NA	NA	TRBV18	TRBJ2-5	TGTGCCAGCAAAATTTCGGAGACCCAGTACTTC	CASKISETQYF
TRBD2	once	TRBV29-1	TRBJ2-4	TGCAGCGTCTTCCTAGCGGGAGGGATTCAGTACTTC	CSVFLAGGIQYF
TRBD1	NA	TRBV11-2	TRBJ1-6	TGTGCCAGCAGCTTAGTTAGGACAGGGAGTTCACCCCTCCACTTT	CASSLVRTGSSPLHF
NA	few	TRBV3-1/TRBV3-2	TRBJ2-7	TGTGCCAGCAGCCAAGTAAGGCTAGACTACGAGCAGTACTTC	CASSQVRLDYEQYF
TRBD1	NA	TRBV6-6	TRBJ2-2	TGTGCCAGCAACAACGCGGGACAGGGTTTCACCGGGGAGCTGTTTTTT	CASNNAGQGFTGELFF
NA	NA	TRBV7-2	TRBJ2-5	TGTGCCAGCAGCTTAGTAGCAGGGCGGCGAGAGACCCAGTACTTC	CASSLVAGRRETQYF
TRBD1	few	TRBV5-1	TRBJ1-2	TGCGCCAGCAGCCAGGACAGGGGAGGCTACACCTTC	CASSQDRGGYTF
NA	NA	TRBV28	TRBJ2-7	TGTGCCAGCACCGCGTTCGACGAGCAGTACTTC	CASTAFDEQYF
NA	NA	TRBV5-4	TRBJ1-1	TGTGCCAGCAGCTTACAGGGCGTGAACACTGAAGCTTTCTTT	CASSLQGVNTEAFF
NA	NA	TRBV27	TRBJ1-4	TGTGCCAGCAGTTTTACGGGTCCTAATGAAAAACTGTTTTTT	CASSFTGPNEKLFF
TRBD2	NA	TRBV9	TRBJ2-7	TGTGCCAGCAGCAAGGGACTAGAAGGCTACGAGCAGTACTTC	CASSKGLEGYEQYF
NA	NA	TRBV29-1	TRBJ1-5	TGCAGCGTTCAGTCAGGCCTTAGCAATCAGCCCCAGCATTTT	CSVQSGLSNQPQHF
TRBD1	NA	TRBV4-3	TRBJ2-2	TGCGCCAGCAGCCGAGGGGGCAGGACGGGGTCCGGGGAGCTGTTTTTT	CASSRGGRTGSGELFF
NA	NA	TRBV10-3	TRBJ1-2	TGTGCCATCAGTGATGGGGGAGGGGACGGCTACACCTTC	CAISDGGGDGYTF
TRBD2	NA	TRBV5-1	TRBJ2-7	TGCGCCAGCAGCTTCGGGACTAGCGGTACCTACGAGCAGTACTTC	CASSFGTSGTYEQYF
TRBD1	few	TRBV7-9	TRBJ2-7	TGTGCCAGCAGCCGTTCGAGGGACAGGGGTTACTACGAGCAGTACTTC	CASSRSRDRGYYEQYF
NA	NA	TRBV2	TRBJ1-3	TGTGCCAGCAGAGGGACAATTACTGGAAACACCATATATTTT	CASRGTITGNTIYF
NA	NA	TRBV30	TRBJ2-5	TGTGCCCGGGGTGCCGGGGCTAGCGTAAAGACCCAGTACTTC	CARGAGASVKTQYF
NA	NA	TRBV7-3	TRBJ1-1	TGTGCCAGCAGCTTCGCAGAGAACACTGAAGCTTTCTTT	CASSFAENTEAFF
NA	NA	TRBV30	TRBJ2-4	TGTGCCTGGAGTCTTGAAAACATTCAGTACTTC	CAWSLENIQYF
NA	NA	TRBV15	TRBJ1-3	TGTGCCACCAGCCCTGAAAGAGTCTCTGGAAACACCATATATTTT	CATSPERVSGNTIYF
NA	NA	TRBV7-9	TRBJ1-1	TGTGCCAGCAGCCGACACGTCCAGGGCACTGAAGCTTTCTTT	CASSRHVQGTEAFF
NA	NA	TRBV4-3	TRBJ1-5	TGCGCCAGCAGCCAAGATGTAGCCAGGGGTCAGCCCCAGCATTTT	CASSQDVARGQPQHF
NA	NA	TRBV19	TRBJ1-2	TGTGCCAGTAGTATGGGGAGGACCTATGGCTACACCTTC	CASSMGRTYGYTF
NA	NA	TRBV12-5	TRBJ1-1	TGTGCTAGTGCCCCCGGGACAAAGAACACTGAAGCTTTCTTT	CASAPGTKNTEAFF
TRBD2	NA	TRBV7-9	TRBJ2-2	TGTGCCAGCAGCTCCCATACGGGAGGCAACACCGGGGAGCTGTTTTTT	CASSSHTGGNTGELFF
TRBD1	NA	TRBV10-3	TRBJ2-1	TGTGCCATCAGTGCGGCCCAGGGGACAGGGGAGTCCAATGAGCAGTTCTTC	CAISAAQGTGESNEQFF
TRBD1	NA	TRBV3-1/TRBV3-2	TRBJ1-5	TGTGCCAGCAGCCATGTCCGGGACAGGGTAAATCAGCCCCAGCATTTT	CASSHVRDRVNQPQHF
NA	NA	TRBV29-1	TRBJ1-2	TGCAGCGTTGATGAAGGGACATACTATGGCTACACCTTC	CSVDEGTYYGYTF
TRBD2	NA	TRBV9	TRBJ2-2	TGTGCCAGCAGCCGGACTAGCGGTTACACCGGGGAGCTGTTTTTT	CASSRTSGYTGELFF
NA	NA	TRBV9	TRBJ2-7	TGTGCCAGCAGTCCCATCGGGGGTTCCTACGAGCAGTACTTC	CASSPIGGSYEQYF
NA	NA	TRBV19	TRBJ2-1	TGTGCCAGTAGTATAGGGCTAGCGTCCTACAATGAGCAGTTCTTC	CASSIGLASYNEQFF
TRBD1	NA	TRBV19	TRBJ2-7	TGTGCCAGTAGTATCCCCGGGACAGCTAAGGAGCAGTACTTC	CASSIPGTAKEQYF
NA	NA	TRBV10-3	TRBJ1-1	TGTGCCATCAGTGAGTCGGGAGGCGGGAACACTGAAGCTTTCTTT	CAISESGGGNTEAFF
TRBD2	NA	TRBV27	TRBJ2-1	TGTGCCAGCAGTGCTAGCGGCTCCTACAATGAGCAGTTCTTC	CASSASGSYNEQFF
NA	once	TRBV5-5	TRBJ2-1	TGTGCCAGCAGCTTTGGCCCAATTTCCTACAATGAGCAGTTCTTC	CASSFGPISYNEQFF